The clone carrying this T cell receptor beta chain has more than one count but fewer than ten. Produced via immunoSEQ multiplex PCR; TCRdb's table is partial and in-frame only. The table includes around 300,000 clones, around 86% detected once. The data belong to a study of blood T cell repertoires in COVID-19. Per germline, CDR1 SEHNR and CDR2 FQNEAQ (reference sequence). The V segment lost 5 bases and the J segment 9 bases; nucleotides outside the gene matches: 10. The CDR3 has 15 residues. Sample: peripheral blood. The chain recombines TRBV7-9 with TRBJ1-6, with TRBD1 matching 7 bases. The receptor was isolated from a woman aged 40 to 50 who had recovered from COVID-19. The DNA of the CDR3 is TGTGCCAGCAGCCCACCCGGGACAGCCGGTTCACCCCTCCACTTT. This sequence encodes CASSPPGTAGSPLHF.